This entry is about one TCR beta chain. Per germline, CDR1 MDHEN and CDR2 SYDVKM. The CDR3 runs to 15 residues. V was clipped by 7 bases and J by 3 bases; unmatched bases: 6. In the authors' methods: For nucleated cells, counts were estimated from reference gene primer amplification. The data were produced by immunoSEQ multiplex PCR, yet TCRdb's version contains in-frame clones alone and is incomplete. V, J and clone size are those of that table, while D and trimming were read from the DNA. In the table there are 140,000 or so clones, around 87% of which are singletons. This specimen comes from a study of blood T cell repertoires in COVID-19. Turning to the study itself: There were acute and convalescent COVID-19 samples, and they came from the United States, Italy and Spain. PBMCs, B-cell-depleted T cells, or T cells provided the cDNA or gDNA that made up the material.

This clonotype was sampled from a human donor in a cohort sampled during active COVID-19. The chain carries TRBV28 and TRBJ1-6; 7 nucleotides line up with TRBD1. Sequencing was done on a sample of peripheral blood. The CDR3 bases are TGTGCCAGCACCAAAGGACAGGTCTATAATTCACCCCTCCACTTT. Encoded protein: CASTKGQVYNSPLHF.